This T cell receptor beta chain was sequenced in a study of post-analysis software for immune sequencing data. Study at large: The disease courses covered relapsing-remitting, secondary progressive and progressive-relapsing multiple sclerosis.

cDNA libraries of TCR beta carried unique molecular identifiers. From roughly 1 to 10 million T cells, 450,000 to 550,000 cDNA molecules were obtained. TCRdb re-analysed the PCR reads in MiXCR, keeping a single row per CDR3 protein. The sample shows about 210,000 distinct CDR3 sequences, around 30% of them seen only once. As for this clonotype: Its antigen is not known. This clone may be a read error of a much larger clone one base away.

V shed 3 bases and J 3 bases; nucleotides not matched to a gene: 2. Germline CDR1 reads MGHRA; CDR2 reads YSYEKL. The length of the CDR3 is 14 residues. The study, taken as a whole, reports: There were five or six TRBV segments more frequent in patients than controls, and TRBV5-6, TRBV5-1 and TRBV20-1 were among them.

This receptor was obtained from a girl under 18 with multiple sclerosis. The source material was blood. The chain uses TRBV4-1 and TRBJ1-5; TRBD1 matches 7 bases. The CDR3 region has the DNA TGCGCCAGCAGCCAGGGACAGTCCAATCAGCCCCAGCATTTT. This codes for CASSQGQSNQPQHF.